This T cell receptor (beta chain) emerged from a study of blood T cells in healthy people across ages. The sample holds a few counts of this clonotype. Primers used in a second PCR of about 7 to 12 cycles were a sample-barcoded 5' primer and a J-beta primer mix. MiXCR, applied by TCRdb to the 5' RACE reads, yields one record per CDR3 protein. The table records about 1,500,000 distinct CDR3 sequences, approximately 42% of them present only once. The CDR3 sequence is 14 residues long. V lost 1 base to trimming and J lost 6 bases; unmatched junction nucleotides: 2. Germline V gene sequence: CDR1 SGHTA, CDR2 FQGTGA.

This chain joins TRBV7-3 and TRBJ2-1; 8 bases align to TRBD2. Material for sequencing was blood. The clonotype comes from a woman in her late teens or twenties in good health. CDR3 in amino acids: CASSLNGGANEQFF. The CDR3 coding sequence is TGTGCCAGCAGCTTAAACGGGGGGGCCAATGAGCAGTTCTTC.